The clone carrying this T cell receptor (beta chain) has a count of ten or more. Its antigen remains unknown. Germline CDR1 is LNHNV and CDR2 is YYDKDF (reference sequence). CDR3 length: 12 residues. V lost 0 bases and J lost 5, with 5 bases in between. The sample comes from a study of T cells in Graves' hyperthyroidism and ophthalmopathy. The study's findings and limits: Most thyroid clonotypes expanded above 0.001 were also detected in blood.

The CDR3 regions of TCR beta were amplified from RNA transcripts. Primed by the HTBI set, a first-round RT-PCR was run on the TCR CDR3. TCRdb processed the multiplex PCR reads anew with MiXCR; each CDR3 protein has one entry. The sample includes roughly 840,000 distinct CDR3 sequences, about 38% of them seen just once. Sequenced input: blood. V is TRBV15 and J is TRBJ2-7; D is perhaps TRBD1 (5 bases). The origin of this receptor is a young man with Graves' hyperthyroidism. The CDR3 bases are TGTGCCACCAGCAGAGAGGGGCACGAGCAGTACTTC. Translation gives CATSREGHEQYF. The full variable domain, its missing parts supplied by reference TRBV15 and TRBJ2-7, is DAMVIQNPRYQVTQFGKPVTLSCSQTLNHNVMYWYQQKSSQAPKLLFHYYDKDFNNEADTPDNFQSRRPNTSFCFLDIRSPGLGDTAMYLCATSREGHEQYFGPGTRLTVT.